This T cell receptor (beta chain) appears in the sequencing data of a study of blood T cell repertoires in COVID-19. This clone was detected a few times. The assay was immunoSEQ multiplex PCR, and TCRdb's table has in-frame clones only and misses some. The sample holds roughly 39,000 clones; roughly 88% are singletons and the top ten take roughly 10%. V dropped 7 bases and J dropped 6 bases, with 12 bases sitting between them. Per germline, CDR1 MNHNY and CDR2 SVGAGI (reference sequence). The CDR3 extends over 13 amino acids. V usage is TRBV6-6 and J usage is TRBJ2-2; D perhaps matches TRBD2 (5 bases). The clonotype was recovered from a woman in her seventies with acute or convalescent COVID-19. The sample comprised peripheral blood. The CDR3 protein is CASNHGKAGELFF. The CDR3 DNA reads as TGTGCCAGCAATCACGGGAAAGCCGGGGAGCTGTTTTTT.